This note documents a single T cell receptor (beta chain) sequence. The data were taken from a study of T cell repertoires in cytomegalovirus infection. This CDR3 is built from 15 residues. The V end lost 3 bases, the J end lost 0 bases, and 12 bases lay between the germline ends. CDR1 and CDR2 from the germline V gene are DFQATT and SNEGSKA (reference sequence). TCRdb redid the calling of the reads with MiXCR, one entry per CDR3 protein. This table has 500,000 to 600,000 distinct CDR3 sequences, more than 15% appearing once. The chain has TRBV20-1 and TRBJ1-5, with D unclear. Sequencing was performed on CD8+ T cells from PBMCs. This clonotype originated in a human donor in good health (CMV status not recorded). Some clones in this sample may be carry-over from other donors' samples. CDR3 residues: CSASRTDFSNQPQHF. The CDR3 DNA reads TGCAGTGCTAGTAGGACCGACTTTAGCAATCAGCCCCAGCATTTT.